This TCR beta chain was sequenced for a study of T cell clusters in autoimmune cytopenias. Broader study findings: No experiment has yet validated the function of the T cell clusters defined in silico. Healthy donors had approximately 2.9-fold more exclusive TRB clusters than active autoimmune hepatitis patients. TRB repertoire shifts in secondary cytopenia and chronic lymphocytic leukemia mostly reflected lymphoma, not autoimmunity. Primary autoimmune cytopenia patients appeared to lack physiological T cell clusters present in healthy donors.

The germline V gene encodes CDR1 ENHRY and CDR2 SYGVKD. This CDR3 spans 15 amino acids. TRB was amplified by touch-down multiplex PCR, primer pools A and B combined. TCRdb reprocessed the multiplex PCR reads; each CDR3 protein has one entry and no DNA is given. The table counts thousands of distinct CDR3 sequences; 3% to 3.5% lies in the top ten. Approximately 36,000 genome equivalents of blood DNA were amplified for TRB. Its frequency marks this clonotype as medium-sized. Its antigen is as yet unknown. V gene TRBV10-3 combines with J gene TRBJ1-3; TCRdb's D call of TRBD1 is untestable without DNA. Sequencing was performed on peripheral blood. This sequence originates from a human donor with an autoimmune cytopenia or autoimmune hepatitis (not recorded which). CDR3 protein: CASLSGTGGLDTIYF.